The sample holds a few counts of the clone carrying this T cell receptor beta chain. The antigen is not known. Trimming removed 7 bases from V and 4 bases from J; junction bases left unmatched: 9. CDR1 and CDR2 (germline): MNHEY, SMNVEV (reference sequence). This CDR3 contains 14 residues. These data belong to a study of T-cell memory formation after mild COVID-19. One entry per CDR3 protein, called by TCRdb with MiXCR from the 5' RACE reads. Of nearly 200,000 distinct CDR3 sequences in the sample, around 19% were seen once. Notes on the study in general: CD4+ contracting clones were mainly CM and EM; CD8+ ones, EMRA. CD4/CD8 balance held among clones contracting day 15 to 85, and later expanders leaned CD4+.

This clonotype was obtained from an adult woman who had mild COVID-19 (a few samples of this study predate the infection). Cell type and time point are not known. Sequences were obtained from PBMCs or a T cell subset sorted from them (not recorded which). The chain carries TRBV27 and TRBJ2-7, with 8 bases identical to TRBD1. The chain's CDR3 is CASKRTGQLYEQYF. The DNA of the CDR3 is TGTGCCAGCAAGAGGACAGGGCAACTGTACGAGCAGTACTTC.